The 9 T cell receptor beta chains below were found in one sample sequenced in a study of T-cell memory formation after mild COVID-19. MiXCR was run by TCRdb on the 5' RACE reads, yielding one entry per CDR3 protein. The sample holds 250,000 to 350,000 distinct CDR3 sequences, 16% seen once. Sequencing used PBMCs or a T cell subset sorted from them (not recorded which). The receptors shown here come from a man between 18 and 29 years old who had mild COVID-19 (a few samples of this study predate the infection). Cell type and time point are not known.

This clonotype was counted a few times. The chain couples TRBV19 to TRBJ1-6; D is unresolved. The V end was cut by 5 bases, the J end by 9 bases, with 17 bases between. The CDR3 extends over 15 amino acids. Germline V gene sequence: CDR1 LNHDA, CDR2 SQIVND (reference sequence). The CDR3 here is CASSFKDGIISPLHF. DNA of the CDR3: TGTGCCAGTAGTTTTAAAGACGGAATTATTTCACCCCTCCACTTT. Using reference TRBV19 and TRBJ1-6 for the parts outside the CDR3, the full variable domain is DGGITQSPKYLFRKEGQNVTLSCEQNLNHDAMYWYRQDPGQGLRLIYYSQIVNDFQKGDIAEGYSVSREKKESFPLTVTSAQKNPTAFYLCASSFKDGIISPLHFGNGTRLTVT.

V is TRBV7-2 and J is TRBJ2-5; D unclear. This CDR3 has 16 amino acids. Trimming removed 4 bases at V and 6 bases at J, with 21 bases between. Germline V gives CDR1 SGHTA, CDR2 FQGNSA. Here the CDR3 DNA reads TGTGCCAGCAGCTCCCCATGGCGCCTCGGGTGGCAGACCCAGTACTTC. This codes for CASSSPWRLGWQTQYF.

The chain recombines TRBV11-2 with TRBJ1-5, with D tentatively TRBD1 (6 bases). This CDR3 has 13 amino acids. V gave up 0 bases and J gave up 11 bases, with 11 bases separating them. Germline lookup yields CDR1 SGHAT and CDR2 FQNNGV. CDR3 residues: CASSLDHRETQHF. CDR3 in DNA: TGTGCCAGCAGCTTAGACCACAGGGAGACCCAGCATTTT.

This clonotype was seen more than once but under ten times. The CDR3 DNA reads as TGCAGTGCTAGAGATCGGCAGGGGCAAGAGACCCAGTACTTC. Its protein product is CSARDRQGQETQYF. This rearrangement joins TRBV20-1 to TRBJ2-5; TRBD1 might be the D (6 bases). Germline V gene lookup returns CDR1 DFQATT and CDR2 SNEGSKA (reference sequence). The V end was cut by 0 bases, the J end by 2 bases, with 10 bases between. The CDR3 length is 14 residues.

The J gene is TRBJ2-7, the V gene TRBV6-5; 7 positions agree with TRBD1. The CDR3 spans 14 residues. Germline V gives CDR1 MNHEY, CDR2 SVGAGI. The CDR3 DNA is TGTGCTGCCCGGGACAGCCTAAAACCCTACGAGCAGTACTTC. Its protein product is CAARDSLKPYEQYF.

This clonotype was counted between two and nine times. The J gene is TRBJ1-2, the V gene TRBV29-1, with D tentatively TRBD1 (5 bases). Trimming shortened V by 0 bases and J by 4 bases, and 12 bases separated the two germline ends. This CDR3 is built from 14 residues. Germline V gene data show CDR1 as SQVTM and CDR2 as ANQGSEA. The CDR3 spells CSVEDTGRGYGYTF. The CDR3 DNA follows: TGCAGCGTTGAAGATACGGGGAGGGGCTATGGCTACACCTTC.

This clonotype has only a few counts. The chain joins TRBV5-1 to TRBJ1-2; possibly TRBD1 for D (5 bases). There are 13 residues in the CDR3. Trimming removed 4 bases at V and 4 bases at J, with 11 bases between. The germline V gene encodes CDR1 SGHRS and CDR2 YFSETQ. The CDR3 reads CASSRDSAYGYTF. In nucleotides, the CDR3 is TGCGCCAGCAGCCGGGACTCGGCCTATGGCTACACCTTC.

This clonotype was recorded at least ten times. This chain connects TRBV7-2 to TRBJ2-5; D gene uncertain. The CDR3 is 12 residues long. Germline CDR1 is SGHTA and CDR2 is FQGNSA. V shed 4 bases and J shed 2 bases, with 5 bases lying between them. CDR3 in DNA: TGTGCCAGCAGCTCCCTTCAAGAGACCCAGTACTTC. This encodes CASSSLQETQYF.

This clonotype was detected only a few times. The CDR3 spells CASSQVGGGPYTDTQYF. In DNA, the CDR3 is TGCGCCAGCAGCCAAGTGGGCGGGGGACCCTACACAGATACGCAGTATTTT. The gene calls are TRBV4-3 and TRBJ2-3; 7 bases align to TRBD2. V lost 1 base, J lost 2 bases, and 9 bases stayed unmatched. CDR1 and CDR2 (germline): LGHNA, YSLEER. The CDR3 is made up of 17 amino acids.